This entry lists 31 T cell receptor beta chains sequenced from one sample in a study of cytomegalovirus exposure and HLA in healthy donors (dated by TCRdb to about 2017). Receptor amplification or capture employed the immunoSEQ multiplex PCR assay. The multiplex PCR relied on a mix of 60 forward primers for TCR Vbeta segments and 13 reverse primers for TCR Jbeta segments. TCRdb provides this immuneACCESS table in a form limited to in-frame rearrangements. Some clones are lacking; in checked studies, under half of them reflect an unresolved V gene, and why the rest are absent is not known. This sample's table carries about 170,000 clones. The ten largest clones take up about 0.81% of the sample. Sequences were obtained from PBMCs. These receptor sequences come from a woman under 30 in good health and CMV-seropositive.

The chain carries TRBV6-1 and TRBJ1-2, with 7 bases that match TRBD1. This CDR3 is built from 15 residues. J gave up 0 bases and V 6 bases, and 7 bases lay outside the gene matches. The germline V gene has CDR1 MNHNS and CDR2 SASEGT. This CDR3 is CASRYRDSANYGYTF. CDR3 sequence (DNA): TGTGCCAGCAGGTACCGGGACAGCGCTAACTATGGCTACACCTTC.

V gene TRBV19 combines with J gene TRBJ1-6; D unresolved. Trimming cost V 7 bases and J 0 bases, with 16 bases left between them. CDR3 length: 17 residues. The germline V gene has CDR1 LNHDA and CDR2 SQIVND (reference sequence). Written as DNA, the CDR3 is TGTGCCAGTAAGAGGGAGTACTTGAGCTCCTATAATTCACCCCTCCACTTT. This encodes CASKREYLSSYNSPLHF.

The chain uses TRBV19 and TRBJ1-3; no firm D call. V was shortened by 8 bases and J by 0 bases, with 14 bases between the two germline ends. In germline, CDR1 is LNHDA, CDR2 SQIVND (reference sequence). The CDR3 spans 15 residues. CDR3 amino acids: CASWAGVLSGNTIYF. The CDR3 region has the DNA TGTGCCAGTTGGGCCGGGGTCCTCTCTGGAAACACCATATATTTT.

The chain has TRBV7-8 and TRBJ1-1, with D possibly matching TRBD1 (5 bases). Per the germline V gene, CDR1 is SGHVS and CDR2 is FQNEAQ. This CDR3 is built from 15 residues. V lost 1 base, J lost 8 bases, and 17 bases lay in between. CDR3 in amino acids: CASSLGGALRTEAFF. CDR3 sequence (DNA): TGTGCCAGCAGCTTAGGGGGCGCCTTGAGGACAGAAGCTTTCTTT.

The CDR3 sequence: CASSLWGPDTQYF. The DNA of the CDR3 is TGCGCCAGCAGCTTATGGGGGCCAGATACGCAGTATTTT. V usage is TRBV5-1 and J usage is TRBJ2-3; D is possibly TRBD1 (6 bases). Germline lookup yields CDR1 SGHRS and CDR2 YFSETQ. V dropped 2 bases and J dropped 4 bases, with 8 bases sitting between them. The CDR3 is 13 amino acids.

The chain is built from TRBV7-7 and TRBJ2-1, with TRBD2 matching 11 bases. The trim removed 5 bases at V and 1 base at J, leaving 4 bases unmatched. This CDR3 contains 16 residues. Germline V gives CDR1 SSHAT, CDR2 FNYEAQ (reference sequence). CDR3 bases: TGTGCCAGCAGCCTCCTAGCGGGAGGTTCCTACAATGAGCAGTTCTTC. Amino acid sequence: CASSLLAGGSYNEQFF.

The chain has TRBV7-6 and TRBJ2-3; 8 bases are shared with TRBD2. Germline assignment: CDR1 SGHVS and CDR2 FNYEAQ. CDR3 length: 14 residues. The trim removed 1 base at V and 5 bases at J, leaving 2 bases unmatched. CDR3 sequence (DNA): TGTGCCAGCAGCTTAGGCCTAGCGGGAGATACGCAGTATTTT. Translating it yields CASSLGLAGDTQYF.

V usage is TRBV28 and J usage is TRBJ2-5; the D gene is possibly TRBD1 (6 bases). The CDR3 consists of 13 residues. The V end lost 6 bases, the J end lost 5 bases, and 13 bases lay between the germline ends. CDR1 MDHEN and CDR2 SYDVKM come from the germline V gene. The CDR3 DNA reads TGTGCCAGCAGACAACAGGGCCCGGAGACCCAGTACTTC. Protein product: CASRQQGPETQYF.

The CDR3 reads CASRQPGVPNYGYTF. The DNA of the CDR3 is TGTGCCAGCAGGCAACCCGGAGTACCTAACTATGGCTACACCTTC. The V and J genes are TRBV2 and TRBJ1-2; D is unresolved. CDR1 SNHLY and CDR2 FYNNEI come from the germline V gene. Trimming took off 6 bases at V and 0 bases at J, with 14 bases between the two ends. This CDR3 has 15 residues.

The chain couples TRBV19 to TRBJ1-2; D gene uncertain. The CDR3 is made up of 12 amino acids. The germline CDR1 and CDR2 sequences are LNHDA and SQIVND (reference sequence). Trimming removed 4 bases at V and 4 bases at J, with 7 bases between. The CDR3 sequence: CASSNGGYGYTF. In DNA form, the CDR3 reads TGTGCCAGTAGTAATGGAGGCTATGGCTACACCTTC.

The chain couples TRBV14 to TRBJ1-1; D gene unclear. Germline assignment: CDR1 SGHDN and CDR2 FVKESK. V gave up 0 bases and J gave up 1 base, with 6 bases separating them. The CDR3 has 14 residues. DNA for the CDR3: TGTGCCAGCAGCCAAGAGACTAGGAACACTGAAGCTTTCTTT. It is translated as CASSQETRNTEAFF.

The rearrangement links TRBV5-1 to TRBJ2-5, with D possibly TRBD1 on 5 matching bases. Germline CDR1 SGHRS, CDR2 YFSETQ. V was clipped by 0 bases and J by 4 bases, with 13 bases between them. The CDR3 has 15 amino acids. The CDR3 DNA follows: TGCGCCAGCAGCTTGGGTTGGCAGGGCGGAGAGACCCAGTACTTC. This gives the protein CASSLGWQGGETQYF.

The chain combines TRBV7-2 with TRBJ2-1, with a weak D call TRBD1 (5 bases). The germline CDR1 and CDR2 sequences are SGHTA and FQGNSA. Trimming shortened V by 1 base and J by 6 bases, and 10 bases separated the two germline ends. The CDR3 has 14 residues. In DNA, the CDR3 is TGTGCCAGCAGCTTAGATGTAGGGGTCAATGAGCAGTTCTTC. It encodes CASSLDVGVNEQFF.

V is TRBV21-1 and J is TRBJ2-7; the D call in the table, TRBD1, was not verified against the DNA. TRBV21-1 counts as a pseudogene. This CDR3 region has 14 residues. CDR3 coding DNA: TGTGCCAGCAGCAAAGACGGCAGGGTCTACGAGCAGTACTTC. It is translated as CASSKDGRVYEQYF.

This rearrangement joins TRBV6-7 to TRBJ2-7; 9 bases align to TRBD1. TRBV6-7 is assigned to the ORF class and has an uncertain function. Unmatched junction bases numbered 12, after V lost 2 bases and J lost 7 bases. The CDR3 sequence is 16 residues long. DNA for the CDR3: TGTGCCAGCAGTTACAAATCGACAGGGGGTCTCGGGGAGCAGTACTTC. Translating gives CASSYKSTGGLGEQYF.

V and J are TRBV7-2 and TRBJ2-7; 8 nucleotides line up with TRBD2. Trimming took 4 bases from V and 6 from J; bases not matched to a gene: 11. This CDR3 is built from 15 residues. CDR1 and CDR2 from the germline V gene are SGHTA and FQGNSA. CDR3 loop: CASSSNGGAISEQYF. In nucleotides, the CDR3 is TGTGCCAGCAGCTCCAACGGGGGGGCGATAAGCGAGCAGTACTTC.

The J gene is TRBJ1-5, the V gene TRBV19; 7 nucleotides agree with TRBD1. CDR1 and CDR2 from the germline V gene are LNHDA and SQIVND (reference sequence). Germline trimming cut 4 bases from V and 4 bases from J; bases unmatched to any gene: 13. The CDR3 runs 17 residues. The CDR3 region has the DNA TGTGCCAGTAGTAAATTAATTGGGACAGCTGAGAATCAGCCCCAGCATTTT. It yields the protein CASSKLIGTAENQPQHF.

V gene TRBV2 combines with J gene TRBJ2-5, with a weak D call TRBD1 (6 bases). The length of the CDR3 is 13 residues. Looked up from germline, CDR1 is SNHLY and CDR2 is FYNNEI. V lost 6 bases to trimming and J lost 11 bases, with 19 bases between them. The CDR3 DNA sequence: TGTGCCAGCAGGGTAGGGGGATCGCAGGAGCAGTACTTC. Residues: CASRVGGSQEQYF.

CDR3 protein: CASSFDKNTEAFF. CDR3 coding DNA: TGCGCCAGCAGCTTCGACAAGAACACTGAAGCTTTCTTT. The rearrangement joins TRBV5-1 to TRBJ1-1; D remains unclear. The V end was cut by 2 bases, the J end by 1 base, with 6 bases between. The CDR3 loop spans 13 amino acids. Germline-derived CDR1 and CDR2 are SGHRS and YFSETQ.

V usage is TRBV7-9 and J usage is TRBJ1-2; tentative D call: TRBD1 (5 bases). V lost 4 bases and J lost 2, with 8 bases in between. CDR3 size: 13 residues. The germline V gene encodes CDR1 SEHNR and CDR2 FQNEAQ (reference sequence). The CDR3 reads CASSSDSNYGYTF. The CDR3 nucleotides read TGTGCCAGCAGCTCAGACAGCAACTATGGCTACACCTTC.

V usage is TRBV2 and J usage is TRBJ2-5; D not resolved. This CDR3 is built from 13 residues. Germline assignment: CDR1 SNHLY and CDR2 FYNNEI. The V gene lost 6 bases and the J gene lost 5 bases, with 13 bases spanning the gap. The CDR3 coding sequence is TGTGCCAGCAGCCTAGAAGAGGTGGAGACCCAGTACTTC. Translating gives CASSLEEVETQYF.

The rearrangement joins TRBV14 to TRBJ2-3; no clear D gene. This CDR3 has 18 residues. The V and J ends lost 4 bases and 6 bases respectively, with 26 bases between them. Germline values: CDR1 SGHDN, CDR2 FVKESK. This CDR3 is CASSPLSWAPVVSDTQYF. The CDR3 DNA follows: TGTGCCAGCAGCCCACTTTCGTGGGCCCCGGTAGTATCCGATACGCAGTATTTT.

The V gene is TRBV6-8, the J gene TRBJ2-5; D remains ambiguous. The tail of the sequence fits TRBJ2-7 better, so the J call may be wrong. The CDR3 sequence is 13 residues long. The germline gives CDR1 MNHGY, CDR2 SAAAGT. The CDR3 loop reads CASSSRLHYEQYF. CDR3 nucleotides: TGTGCCAGCAGCTCACGGCTCCACTACGAGCAGTACTTC.

CDR3 nucleotides: TGTGCCAGCTCACCTGTTGCCCCCGGCACCGGGGAGCTGTTTTTT. Translation: CASSPVAPGTGELFF. The rearrangement uses TRBV18 and TRBJ2-2; D is unresolved. The CDR3 has 15 residues. V was trimmed by 3 bases and J by 4 bases, leaving 12 bases between them. CDR1 KGHSH and CDR2 LQKENI come from the germline V gene.

This chain uses TRBV5-8 with TRBJ1-6; D not certain. V lost 3 bases, J lost 8 bases, and 12 bases lay in between. Germline values: CDR1 SGHTS, CDR2 YDEGEE. The length of the CDR3 is 14 residues. This chain's CDR3 is CASSYVRGYSPLHF. For the CDR3, the DNA is TGTGCCAGCAGCTACGTACGAGGGTATTCACCCCTCCACTTT.

The V call is TRBV18, the J call TRBJ1-1, with 11 positions matching TRBD1. V shed 1 base and J 4 bases; nucleotides not matched to a gene: 2. The CDR3 sequence is 15 residues long. The germline CDR1 and CDR2 sequences are KGHSH and LQKENI. The CDR3, as DNA: TGTGCCAGCTCACCACTGGGGACAGGGGGCACTGAAGCTTTCTTT. Translating it yields CASSPLGTGGTEAFF.

The gene calls are TRBV4-3 and TRBJ2-1, with D perhaps matching TRBD1 (5 bases). The CDR3 has 14 amino acids. The ends were cut back, 0 bases at V and 5 bases at J, with 8 bases in the middle. CDR1 and CDR2 from the germline V gene are LGHNA and YSLEER. CDR3 nucleotide sequence: TGCGCCAGCAGCCAAGATGGGGCGAACAATGAGCAGTTCTTC. Its translation is CASSQDGANNEQFF.

The chain employs TRBV27 and TRBJ2-3; 8 nucleotides match TRBD1. The length of the CDR3 is 16 residues. CDR1 MNHEY and CDR2 SMNVEV come from the germline V gene (reference sequence). J gave up 0 bases and V 8 bases, and 10 bases lay outside the gene matches. The CDR3 here is CASVSGTGFSTDTQYF. DNA for the CDR3: TGTGCCAGCGTATCCGGGACAGGATTCAGCACAGATACGCAGTATTTT.

This chain joins TRBV7-9 and TRBJ1-4; D not certain. CDR1 is SEHNR, CDR2 FQNEAQ, per germline (reference sequence). There are 14 residues in the CDR3. V gave up 4 bases and J gave up 7 bases, with 13 bases separating them. CDR3 sequence: CASSSLMEGEKLFF. DNA for the CDR3: TGTGCCAGCAGCTCCCTTATGGAGGGTGAAAAACTGTTTTTT. Full variable domain (rest looked up from reference TRBV7-9 and TRBJ1-4): DTGVSQNPRHKITKRGQNVTFRCDPISEHNRLYWYRQTLGQGPEFLTYFQNEAQLEKSRLLSDRFSAERPKGSFSTLEIQRTEQGDSAMYLCASSSLMEGEKLFFGSGTQLSVL.

CDR3 loop: CASRSGSGPQHF. DNA of the CDR3: TGTGCCAGCAGATCAGGGTCGGGTCCCCAGCATTTT. J is TRBJ1-5 and V is TRBV6-1; TRBD1 is a possible D gene (5 bases). The CDR3 consists of 12 residues. The germline CDR1 and CDR2 sequences are MNHNS and SASEGT. The V gene lost 6 bases and the J gene lost 10 bases, with 13 bases spanning the gap.

This chain uses TRBV6-5 with TRBJ2-2, with a tentative D call TRBD1 (5 bases). This CDR3 region has 13 residues. Trimming pared 10 bases from V and 3 bases from J, leaving 12 bases between. Germline V gives CDR1 MNHEY, CDR2 SVGAGI. CDR3 nucleotide sequence: TGTGCCATCCAGGGCCGGGACACCGGGGAGCTGTTTTTT. It translates to CAIQGRDTGELFF.